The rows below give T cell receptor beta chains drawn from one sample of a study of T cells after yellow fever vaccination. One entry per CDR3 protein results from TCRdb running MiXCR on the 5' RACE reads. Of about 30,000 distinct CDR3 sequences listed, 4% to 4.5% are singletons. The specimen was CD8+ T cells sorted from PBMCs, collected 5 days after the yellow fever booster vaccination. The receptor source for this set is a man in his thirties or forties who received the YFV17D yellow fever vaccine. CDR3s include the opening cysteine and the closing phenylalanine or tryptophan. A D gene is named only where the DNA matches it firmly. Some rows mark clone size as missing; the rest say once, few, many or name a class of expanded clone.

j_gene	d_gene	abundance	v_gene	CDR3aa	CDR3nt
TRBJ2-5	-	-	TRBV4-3	CASSQDHILADTQEGQYF	TGCGCCAGCAGCCAAGATCATATACTAGCCGATACTCAAGAAGGGCAGTACTTC
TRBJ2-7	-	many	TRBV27	CASSFGGAPYEQYF	TGTGCCAGCAGTTTTGGAGGGGCTCCCTACGAGCAGTACTTC
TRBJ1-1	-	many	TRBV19	CASSMEWENTEAFF	TGTGCCAGTAGTATGGAGTGGGAGAACACTGAAGCTTTCTTT
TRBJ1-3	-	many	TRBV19	CASRSDSYSGNTIYF	TGTGCCAGTAGGAGCGACAGTTACTCTGGAAACACCATATATTTT
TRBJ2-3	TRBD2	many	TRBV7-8	CASSLATSGRVDTQYF	TGTGCCAGCAGCTTAGCGACTAGCGGGAGGGTAGATACGCAGTATTTT
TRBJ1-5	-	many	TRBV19	CASSIRFGQPQHF	TGTGCCAGTAGTATCCGGTTCGGTCAGCCCCAGCATTTT
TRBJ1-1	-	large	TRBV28	CASSFSFGTEAFF	TGTGCCAGCAGTTTCTCGTTTGGAACTGAAGCTTTCTTT
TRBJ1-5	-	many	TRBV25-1	CASSGAGNQPQHF	TGTGCCAGCAGTGGAGCAGGGAATCAGCCCCAGCATTTT
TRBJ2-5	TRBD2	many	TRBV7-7	CASSWGLAPGETQYF	TGTGCCAGCAGCTGGGGACTAGCGCCCGGAGAGACCCAGTACTTC
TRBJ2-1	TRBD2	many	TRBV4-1	CASSRVPGLADNEQFF	TGCGCCAGCAGCCGAGTCCCGGGACTAGCGGACAATGAGCAGTTCTTC
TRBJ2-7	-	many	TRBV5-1	CASSLGYVGSGNSYEQYF	TGCGCCAGCAGCTTGGGATATGTTGGGAGTGGGAACTCCTACGAGCAGTACTTC
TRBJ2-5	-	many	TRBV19	CASTPGPAETQYF	TGTGCCAGTACCCCGGGTCCCGCAGAGACCCAGTACTTC
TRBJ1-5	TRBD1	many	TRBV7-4	CASSRDSSNQPQHF	TGTGCCAGCAGCCGGGACAGTAGCAATCAGCCCCAGCATTTT
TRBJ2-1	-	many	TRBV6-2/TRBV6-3	CASSYSRDTYYNEQFF	TGTGCCAGCAGTTACTCCCGGGACACCTACTACAATGAGCAGTTCTTC
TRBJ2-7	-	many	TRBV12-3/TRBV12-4	CASSFNPYEQYF	TGTGCCAGCAGTTTTAACCCCTACGAGCAGTACTTC
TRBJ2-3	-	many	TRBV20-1	CSARAGYTDTQYF	TGCAGTGCTAGAGCCGGTTACACAGATACGCAGTATTTT
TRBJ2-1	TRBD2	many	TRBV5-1	CASAPVAGGIDEQFF	TGCGCCAGCGCCCCTGTAGCGGGAGGGATTGATGAGCAGTTCTTC
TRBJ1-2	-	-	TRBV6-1	CASIPWGENNYGYTF	TGTGCCAGCATCCCGTGGGGGGAGAATAACTATGGCTACACCTTC
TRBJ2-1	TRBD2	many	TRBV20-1	CSALAGGENEQFF	TGCAGTGCTCTAGCGGGAGGGGAGAATGAGCAGTTCTTC
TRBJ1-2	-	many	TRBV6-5	CASSYSMDSAEGYTF	TGTGCCAGCAGTTACTCGATGGACTCAGCGGAGGGCTACACCTTC
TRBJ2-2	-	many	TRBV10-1	CASSGHKNTGELFF	TGCGCCAGCAGTGGGCACAAGAACACCGGGGAGCTGTTTTTT
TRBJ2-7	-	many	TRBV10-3	CAIRDSQMTSPAYEQYF	TGTGCCATCAGGGACTCCCAAATGACCTCACCGGCCTACGAGCAGTACTTC
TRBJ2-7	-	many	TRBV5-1	CASSLAYSYEQYF	TGCGCCAGCAGCTTGGCCTATTCCTACGAGCAGTACTTC
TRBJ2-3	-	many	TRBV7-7	CASSFGPKGADTQYF	TGTGCCAGCAGCTTTGGACCGAAAGGGGCAGATACGCAGTATTTT
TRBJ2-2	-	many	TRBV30	CAWARSNTGELFF	TGTGCCTGGGCCCGGTCGAACACCGGGGAGCTGTTTTTT
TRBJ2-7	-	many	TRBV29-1	CSVESGGSYEQYF	TGCAGCGTTGAGTCCGGCGGTTCCTACGAGCAGTACTTC
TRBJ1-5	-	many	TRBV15	CATSRDLGGGQPQHF	TGTGCCACCAGCAGAGATTTGGGAGGCGGTCAGCCCCAGCATTTT
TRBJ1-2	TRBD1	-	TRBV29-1	CSVVSVGQGINGYTF	TGCAGCGTTGTCTCGGTCGGACAGGGAATAAATGGCTACACCTTC
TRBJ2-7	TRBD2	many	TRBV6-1	CASSEKTLAESYEQYF	TGTGCCAGCAGCGAAAAAACGCTAGCGGAATCCTACGAGCAGTACTTC
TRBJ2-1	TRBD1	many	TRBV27	CASSLERDRGPPHEQFF	TGTGCCAGCAGTTTGGAACGGGACAGGGGGCCCCCCCATGAGCAGTTCTTC
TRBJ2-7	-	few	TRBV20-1	CSARDPGVYEQYF	TGCAGTGCTAGAGATCCCGGAGTGTACGAGCAGTACTTC
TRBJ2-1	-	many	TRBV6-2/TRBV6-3	CASSPRGAYNEQFF	TGTGCCAGCAGTCCCCGGGGGGCGTACAATGAGCAGTTCTTC
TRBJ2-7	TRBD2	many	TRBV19	CASSKRGGSYEQYF	TGTGCCAGTAGTAAGCGGGGAGGCTCCTACGAGCAGTACTTC
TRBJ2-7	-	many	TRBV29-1	CSVELRSSYEQYF	TGCAGCGTTGAGCTCCGGAGCTCCTACGAGCAGTACTTC
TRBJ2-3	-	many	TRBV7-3	CASSLIGGGGAKTSTDTQYF	TGTGCCAGCAGCTTAATCGGCGGTGGAGGTGCCAAGACGAGCACAGATACGCAGTATTTT
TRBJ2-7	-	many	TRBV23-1	CASSQTVRRHEQYF	TGCGCCAGCAGTCAGACAGTCCGCCGCCACGAGCAGTACTTC
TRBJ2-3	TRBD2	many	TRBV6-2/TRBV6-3	CASSRLAPYADTQYF	TGTGCCAGCAGTCGACTAGCCCCCTATGCAGATACGCAGTATTTT
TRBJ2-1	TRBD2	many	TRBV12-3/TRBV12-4	CASREREDVGEQFF	TGTGCCAGCAGGGAGCGGGAGGACGTAGGAGAGCAGTTCTTC
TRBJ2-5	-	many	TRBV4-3	CASSQGLPGETQYF	TGCGCCAGCAGCCAGGGACTCCCGGGGGAGACCCAGTACTTC
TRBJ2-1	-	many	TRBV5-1	CASFDGLQNSYEQFF	TGCGCCAGCTTTGACGGACTACAAAATTCATATGAGCAGTTCTTC
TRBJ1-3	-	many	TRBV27	CASSLMVGNTIYF	TGTGCCAGCAGTTTAATGGTTGGAAACACCATATATTTT
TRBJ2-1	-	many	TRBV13	CASSLVSGVHNEQFF	TGTGCCAGCAGCTTAGTGTCGGGGGTACACAATGAGCAGTTCTTC
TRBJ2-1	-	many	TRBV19	CASSIGGRNSYNEQFF	TGTGCCAGTAGTATAGGAGGGCGGAATTCCTACAATGAGCAGTTCTTC
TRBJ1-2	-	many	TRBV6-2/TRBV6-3	CASANGQISGYTF	TGTGCCAGCGCCAATGGACAGATTAGTGGCTACACCTTC
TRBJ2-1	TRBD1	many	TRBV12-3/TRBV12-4	CASRGTGGLNEQFF	TGTGCCAGCAGAGGGACAGGGGGATTGAATGAGCAGTTCTTC
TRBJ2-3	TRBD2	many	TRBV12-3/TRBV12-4	CASSPGTSADTQYF	TGTGCCAGCAGCCCTGGGACTAGCGCAGATACGCAGTATTTT
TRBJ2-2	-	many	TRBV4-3	CASSQESGSTGELFF	TGCGCCAGCAGCCAAGAATCCGGGAGCACCGGGGAGCTGTTTTTT
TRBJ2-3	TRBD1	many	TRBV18	CASSRGQVTDTQYF	TGTGCCAGCTCACGGGGACAGGTCACAGATACGCAGTATTTT
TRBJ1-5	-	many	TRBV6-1	CASSEAYGESPLNQPQHF	TGTGCCAGCAGTGAAGCGTACGGGGAAAGTCCCCTCAATCAGCCCCAGCATTTT
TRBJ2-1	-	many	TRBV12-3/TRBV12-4	CASSRTGPYNEQFF	TGTGCCAGCAGCCGAACCGGGCCCTACAATGAGCAGTTCTTC
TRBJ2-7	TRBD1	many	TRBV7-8	CASSFPDRVRNEQYF	TGTGCCAGCAGCTTCCCGGACAGGGTTCGCAACGAGCAGTACTTC